The table lists the clone carrying this T cell receptor beta chain with many counts. The antigen remains undetermined. The source of the sample is a study of T cells in Graves' hyperthyroidism and ophthalmopathy. Regarding the study as a whole: In blood, most of the thyroid clonotypes expanded above 0.001 were also present.

TCR beta CDR3 region amplification was performed from RNA transcripts. When the TCR CDR3 underwent first-round RT-PCR, the HTBI primer set was used. TCRdb processed the multiplex PCR reads anew with MiXCR; each CDR3 protein has one entry. Of 500,000 to 750,000 distinct CDR3 sequences in the sample, about half are singletons; the top ten hold more than 7%. An absence of ophthalmopathy progression within 18 months meant stable Graves' hyperthyroidism. Hyperthyroidism had been newly diagnosed in patients aged 18 to 65, and its duration was under 2 months. Germline V gene sequence: CDR1 DFQATT, CDR2 SNEGSKA (reference sequence). The CDR3 length is 14 residues. V was cut by 0 bases and J by 6 bases, with 15 bases left in between.

The receptor comes from a woman aged 18-29 years with Graves' hyperthyroidism. The sample comprised peripheral blood or thyroid tissue (not recorded which). V gene TRBV20-1 combines with J gene TRBJ2-7, with D perhaps assigned TRBD1 or TRBD2 (7 bases each). CDR3 sequence reads: CSARDQGGPLEQYF. The CDR3 DNA is TGCAGTGCTAGAGATCAGGGGGGGCCTCTCGAGCAGTACTTC.